What follows is one T cell receptor (beta chain) and its context. This CDR3 comprises 17 residues. The germline CDR1 and CDR2 sequences are SGHTA and FQGTGA. Losses at the gene ends were 3 bases for V and 5 bases for J; bases not matched to a gene: 9. These data belong to a study of T cell changes during pregnancy in multiple sclerosis. Some clones are missing from TCRdb's copy, which holds only in-frame ones; the method was immunoSEQ multiplex PCR. This sample yields roughly 38,000 clones, of which about nine tenths are seen a single time; 0.47% belongs to the top ten. The chain is built from TRBV7-3 and TRBJ2-3; 12 bases are a match to TRBD2. The TCR was taken from a female donor in good health, enrolled as a control in a pregnancy study. The sample in question was CD4+ T cells from peripheral blood mononuclear cells, obtained in the second trimester of pregnancy. The CDR3 reads CASSFGASGGAGDTQYF. Written as DNA, the CDR3 is TGTGCCAGCAGCTTTGGGGCTAGCGGGGGGGCGGGAGATACGCAGTATTTT.